This T cell receptor beta chain was observed in a study of OX40 agonist ivuxolimab in advanced cancers. About the investigation overall: Ivuxolimab, which targeted the costimulatory receptor OX40 (CD134), was an agonistic, fully human IgG2 monoclonal antibody. Partial responses were achieved by three dose-escalation patients, of whom one had hepatocellular carcinoma and two had cutaneous melanoma. Of the 52 patients in dose escalation, 19 had hepatocellular carcinoma, about 15 had melanoma, 9 had renal cell carcinoma and 9 had head and neck cancer. In the dose-escalation cohort, roughly four fifths of patients were male, and the mean age was about 55 years, with a range of roughly 20 to 85. Patients were allowed to have had prior anti-PD-1, anti-PD-L1 or anti-CTLA-4 therapy, and 30% to 40% of the dose-escalation patients had previously received checkpoint inhibitors. Peripheral TCRbeta sequencing aimed to test whether ivuxolimab altered TCR sequence diversity and caused clonal T-cell expansion. Intravenous ivuxolimab was administered to patients every 2 weeks at six dose levels: 0.01, 0.1, 0.3, 1.5, 3 and 10 mg/kg. The monotherapy dose-escalation portion (N of about 57 patients) of the phase I ivuxolimab trial is reported in the paper.

V is clipped by 4 bases and J by 1 base, and the sequence between their germline boundaries is 12 bases long. The germline V gene yields SGHRS for CDR1 and YFSETQ for CDR2. Including cysteine and phenylalanine, the CDR3 has 15 amino acids. Just the 45-base CDR3 DNA is kept, in frame starting at base 1. As to this clone: Its antigen has not been determined. Qualities for individual bases were not recorded, and no much larger clone is one base off.

Genomic DNA was isolated from the sorted cells so that the TCRbeta CDR3 region could be sequenced. TCRbeta CDR3 regions were sequenced using the immunoSEQ Assay. Here the immuneACCESS table is served through TCRdb, limited to in-frame sequences with V and J called. Missing clones are a known gap in these copies; in checked studies unresolved V genes cover under half, and the rest lacks a known reason. The table for this sample lists 83,000 or so clones; around 84% of them were counted only once. Together, the top ten hold approximately 2% of the sample. Patients with a history of autoimmune disease or receiving systemic immunosuppression were excluded from the trial. Peripheral blood for TCR sequencing was drawn from every dose cohort at baseline, at cycle 4 day 1 and at cycle 7 day 1. The samples were taken from a phase I, first-in-human, multicenter, open-label dose-escalation trial of ivuxolimab. Adults with locally advanced or metastatic head and neck squamous cell, hepatocellular, melanoma or renal cell carcinoma were enrolled in the trial. Before TCR sequencing, CD4+ T cells and CD8+ T cells were sorted from peripheral blood as separate populations.

General study outcomes and caveats: After ivuxolimab, CD8+ T cells had more expanded clones than CD4+ T cells on average. Low levels of normalized T-cell clonal expansion were also seen in some patients who did not respond. In the 0.1-3.0 mg/kg groups, partial responders had among the lowest normalized peripheral clonal expansion, particularly in CD8+ T cells. The antigen specificity of the clonally expanded peripheral T cells was not determined. At doses from 0.1 to 3.0 mg/kg, clonal expansion was seen in both CD4+ and CD8+ blood T cells between baseline and week 6.

The rearranged segments are TRBV5-1 and TRBJ2-4; possibly the D gene is TRBD2, per 6 matching bases. The specimen comprised CD4+ or CD8+ T cells sorted from blood, sampled in a trial of the OX40 agonist ivuxolimab. This TCR came from an adult with an advanced solid tumor such as melanoma, head and neck, liver or kidney cancer. The CDR3 reads as follows: CASSPEAGAKNIQYF. The DNA sequence follows: TGCGCCAGCAGCCCCGAGGCGGGGGCCAAAAACATTCAGTACTTC.